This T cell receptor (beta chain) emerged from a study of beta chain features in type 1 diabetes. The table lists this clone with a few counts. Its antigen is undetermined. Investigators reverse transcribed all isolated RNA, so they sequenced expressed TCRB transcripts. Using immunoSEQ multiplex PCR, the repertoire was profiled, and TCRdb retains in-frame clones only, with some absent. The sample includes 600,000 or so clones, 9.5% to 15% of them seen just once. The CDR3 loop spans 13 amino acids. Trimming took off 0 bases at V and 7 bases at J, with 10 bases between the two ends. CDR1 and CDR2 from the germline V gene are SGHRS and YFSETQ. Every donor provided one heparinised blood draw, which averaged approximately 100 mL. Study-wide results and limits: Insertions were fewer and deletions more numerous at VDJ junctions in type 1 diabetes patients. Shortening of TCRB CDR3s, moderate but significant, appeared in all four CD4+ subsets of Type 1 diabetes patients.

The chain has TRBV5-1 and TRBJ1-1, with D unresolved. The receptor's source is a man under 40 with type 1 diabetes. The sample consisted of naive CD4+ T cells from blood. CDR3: CASSLGSVFEAFF. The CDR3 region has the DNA TGCGCCAGCAGCTTGGGTTCCGTCTTTGAAGCTTTCTTT.